This T cell receptor (beta chain) was recorded in a study of blood T cell repertoires in COVID-19. Overall study context: There were acute and convalescent COVID-19 samples, and they came from the United States, Italy and Spain.

Authors' data handling: Reference gene primer amplification yielded estimated nucleated cell counts. The assay was immunoSEQ multiplex PCR, and TCRdb's table has in-frame clones only and misses some. D and trimming were read from the DNA, whereas the V and J calls and clone size are those reported in that table. This table holds about 27,000 clones, 80% to 90% found once. The trim removed 3 bases at V and 6 bases at J, leaving 10 bases unmatched. Germline V gives CDR1 SGHDN, CDR2 FVKESK. This CDR3 comprises 16 residues. The specimen was peripheral blood. The origin of this receptor is a human donor in a cohort sampled during active COVID-19. The rearrangement links TRBV14 to TRBJ2-5; 10 bases line up with TRBD2. In DNA, the CDR3 is TGTGCCAGCAGCCACCCCGGAGCTAGCGGGAGAAAGACCCAGTACTTC. It yields the protein CASSHPGASGRKTQYF.